The 5 T cell receptor beta chains in this list originate from one sample, sequenced in a study of blood T cell repertoires in COVID-19. Sequenced by immunoSEQ multiplex PCR; TCRdb stores in-frame clones only, minus some. The table has around 180,000 clones, approximately 85% seen once. The sample comprised peripheral blood. The source is a man between 60 and 70 years old with acute or convalescent COVID-19.

The genes are TRBV27 and TRBJ1-4; perhaps TRBD1 as D (6 bases). The CDR3 consists of 16 residues. Germline CDR1 reads MNHEY; CDR2 reads SMNVEV (reference sequence). The V end was cut by 6 bases, the J end by 6 bases, with 20 bases between. The CDR3, as DNA: TGTGCCAGCAGACAAGGGGGGGTGGCGAGTCATGAAAAACTGTTTTTT. Its protein product is CASRQGGVASHEKLFF.

For the CDR3, the DNA is TGTGCCAGCAGCCCCCAGCGGGCTCCCTACGAGCAGTACTTC. As protein: CASSPQRAPYEQYF. V and J are TRBV9 and TRBJ2-7; D might be TRBD2 (6 bases). The CDR3 has 14 amino acids. Trimming stripped 4 bases from V and 2 bases from J, with 13 bases between. Germline loops: CDR1 SGDLS, CDR2 YYNGEE.

This chain connects TRBV7-8 to TRBJ2-7, with 7 bases aligning to TRBD2. CDR1 SGHVS and CDR2 FQNEAQ come from the germline V gene. CDR3 length equals 17 residues. Losses at the gene ends were 5 bases for V and 7 bases for J; bases not matched to a gene: 20. The CDR3 DNA reads as TGTGCCAGCAGCCCCGAGCCCCCAGCGGGGACCTCTGGAGAGCAGTACTTC. Translating it yields CASSPEPPAGTSGEQYF.

The gene calls are TRBV5-1 and TRBJ1-3, with TRBD1 as a possible D gene (6 bases). This CDR3 region has 16 residues. Germline V gives CDR1 SGHRS, CDR2 YFSETQ. Trimming took off 2 bases at V and 2 bases at J, with 14 bases between the two ends. Written as DNA, the CDR3 is TGCGCCAGCAGCTTAGGGGGATCTAGTGCTGGAAACACCATATATTTT. Encoded protein: CASSLGGSSAGNTIYF.

The chain recombines TRBV7-9 with TRBJ2-1; TRBD2 aligns across 8 bases. This CDR3 contains 16 residues. Trimming took 0 bases from V and 0 from J; bases not matched to a gene: 1. Germline CDR1 reads SEHNR; CDR2 reads FQNEAQ (reference sequence). CDR3 nucleotides: TGTGCCAGCAGCTTAGCGCGGGGGGCCTCCTACAATGAGCAGTTCTTC. This codes for CASSLARGASYNEQFF.